This TCR beta chain was recorded in a study of neoadjuvant anti-PD-1 for oral cavity cancer (dated by TCRdb to about 2021). Turning to the overall study: Before undergoing curative-intent surgical resection, most patients got three to four biweekly nivolumab doses at 3 mg/kg. Patients who did not progress were given a fourth nivolumab dose at about day 43 and had definitive surgical resection on days 50-56. Patients with complete response, partial response or stable disease by RECIST 1.1 were defined as responders, whereas patients with progression were defined as non-responders. The parent correlative cohort included roughly 12 patients, with a 33% response rate.

CDR1 MNHEY and CDR2 SMNVEV were looked up in the germline V gene (reference sequence). At the junction V is shortened by 5 bases and J by 4 bases; bases outside the gene matches: 4. There are 15 amino acids in the CDR3, from cysteine to phenylalanine inclusive. CDR3 DNA is the only sequence kept; it has 45 bases, read in frame from the first base. What the study reported, not specific to this receptor: Higher pretreatment blood Treg/Th17 ratios correlated with higher pretreatment blood TCRbeta clonality and lower post-treatment tumor TCRbeta clonality. The TCR analyses had only three patients in each response group, and the authors called for validation in larger cohorts. After neoadjuvant nivolumab, T cell clonality (Gini index) in PBMCs was significantly higher in non-responders than in responders.

The sample's time point label is to be understood as: after neoadjuvant nivolumab, at surgical resection. The patients had newly diagnosed stage II-IVA oral cavity squamous cell carcinoma and had not received any prior systemic or radiation treatment. The cohort was composed of patients with HPV-negative, locally advanced oral cavity squamous cell carcinoma. No culture maintenance or expansion was done, as the peripheral blood mononuclear cells went straight to analysis. Samples were obtained from a longitudinal correlative study of a single-arm phase II trial of neoadjuvant nivolumab in oral cavity squamous cell carcinoma. Genomic DNA-based TCRbeta sequencing was performed on subject-matched pre- and post-treatment PBMCs and tumors from three responders and three non-responders. Peripheral blood mononuclear cells were collected once before nivolumab treatment and again after treatment, at the time of surgery. Genomic DNA was isolated from PBMCs using the Maxwell RSC DNA from Cells kit.

PBMC libraries used mostly about 0.5 ug of input genomic DNA for deep sequencing, with six replicates per sample. The immunoSEQ hsTCRbeta kit was used to prepare TCRbeta libraries, following the manufacturer's instructions. The completed libraries were mixed into a single pool at 3 nM, then sequenced with an Illumina NovaSeq 6000 S4 flow cell. In the source study's methods: The immunoSEQ Analyzer handled quality control and preprocessing of the raw data. The analysis was limited to productive rearrangements, and each clonotype was defined by a unique CDR3 amino acid sequence. Using the R package tcR, the researchers computed the Gini-Simpson index as their estimate of repertoire clonality. Gini indices were compared with Student's t test, and associations with tumor size change were assessed by Pearson correlation. As stored in TCRdb, this immuneACCESS dataset retains in-frame rearrangements with V and J assigned. A fraction of the clones does not appear; measured against another copy, unresolved V genes explain less than half of the discrepancy, and the remainder lacks a known reason. Clone size and the V and J calls come from that table; the DNA yielded D and trimming. In this sample the table shows 30,000 or so clones, 80% of which occur a single time. Together, the top ten hold 3.4% of the sample.

On this clone itself: Its antigen is unknown. Per-base qualities were not stored, and no clone one base away is much larger.

The rearrangement joined TRBV27 to TRBJ2-1; 11 bases in the junction line up with TRBD2. The receptor was isolated from a person between 40 and 80 years old with oral cavity squamous cell carcinoma. The sequenced sample was PBMCs, obtained after nivolumab (anti-PD-1) treatment. The DNA is TGTGCCAGCAGTACCAGACTAGCGGGGTACAATGAGCAGTTCTTC. The resulting protein is CASSTRLAGYNEQFF.